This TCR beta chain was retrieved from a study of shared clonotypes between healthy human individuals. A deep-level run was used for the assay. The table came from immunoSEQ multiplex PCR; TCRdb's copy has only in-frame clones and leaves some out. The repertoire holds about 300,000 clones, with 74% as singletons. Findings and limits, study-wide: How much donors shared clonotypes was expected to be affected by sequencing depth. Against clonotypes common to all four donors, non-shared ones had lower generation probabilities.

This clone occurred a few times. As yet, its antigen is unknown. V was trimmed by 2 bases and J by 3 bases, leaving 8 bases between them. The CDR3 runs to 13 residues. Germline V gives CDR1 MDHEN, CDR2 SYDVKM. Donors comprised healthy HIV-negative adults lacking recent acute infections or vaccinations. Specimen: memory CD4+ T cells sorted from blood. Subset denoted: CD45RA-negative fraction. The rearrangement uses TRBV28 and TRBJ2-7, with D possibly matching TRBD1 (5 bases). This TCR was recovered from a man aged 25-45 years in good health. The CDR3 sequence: CASSLGQGYEQYF. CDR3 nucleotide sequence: TGTGCCAGCAGTTTAGGACAAGGCTACGAGCAGTACTTC.